This T cell receptor (beta chain) was captured in a study of shared clonotypes between healthy human individuals. Study-level results: On the whole, naive subsets had larger estimated richness than memory subsets had. Between several donors, naive CD4 clonotypes were shared at a level of about 5%.

The table lists this clone with a few counts. Its antigen is unidentified. The CDR3 is 14 amino acids. The germline V gene encodes CDR1 SEHNR and CDR2 FQNEAQ (reference sequence). V was cut by 5 bases and J by 5 bases, with 13 bases left in between. Only in-frame clones appear in the TCRdb table, and some are missing; sequencing was by immunoSEQ multiplex PCR. The data contain around 1 million clones, approximately 76% of them seen just once; the ten biggest clones take up nearly 1.5%. Sequenced input: memory CD4+ T cells sorted from blood. The sample's subset: CD45RA-negative fraction. This TCR was sampled from a man between 18 and 35 years old in good health. V is TRBV7-9 and J is TRBJ1-5, with a tentative D call TRBD1 (6 bases). In nucleotides, the CDR3 is TGTGCCAGCAGCCCGACAGGCGTTGATCAGCCCCAGCATTTT. The encoded protein is CASSPTGVDQPQHF.